This TCR beta chain came from a study of T cells in Graves' hyperthyroidism and ophthalmopathy. Isolation of PBMCs was performed on 9.5 to 10 ml fresh peripheral blood. Overall study findings and caveats: Among thyroid clonotypes expanded above 0.001, most also appeared in blood.

Comment on this clonotype: The antigen is not known.

V was clipped by 0 bases and J by 5 bases, with 13 bases between them. This CDR3 contains 15 residues. Germline V lookup: CDR1 MGHRA, CDR2 YSYEKL. Researchers amplified the TCR beta CDR3 regions from RNA transcripts. TCR CDR3 regions were first amplified by RT-PCR with HTBI primers. One entry per CDR3 protein, called by TCRdb with MiXCR from the multiplex PCR reads. The sample has about 640,000 distinct CDR3 sequences, more than 20% seen once. This TCR derives from a young man with Graves' ophthalmopathy. Sequenced material: blood. V is TRBV4-1 and J is TRBJ1-1; no definite D call. Here the CDR3 reads CASSQEAGGQTEAFF. The CDR3 DNA reads TGCGCCAGCAGCCAAGAAGCGGGCGGCCAAACTGAAGCTTTCTTT.